This T cell receptor beta chain was found in a study of T cell changes during pregnancy in multiple sclerosis. Germline loops: CDR1 SGHNT, CDR2 YYREEE (reference sequence). The CDR3 extends over 18 amino acids. V gave up 0 bases and J gave up 0 bases, with 15 bases separating them. The data were produced by immunoSEQ multiplex PCR, yet TCRdb's version contains in-frame clones alone and is incomplete. The sample includes about 73,000 clones, approximately 92% seen only once; the top ten take 2.1%. The chain couples TRBV5-4 to TRBJ1-4, with D maybe TRBD1 (6 bases). The TCR sequence derives from a female donor in good health, enrolled as a control in a pregnancy study. Sample: peripheral blood, taken in the second trimester of pregnancy. The CDR3 spells CASSLASGGLATNEKLFF. The CDR3 nucleotides are TGTGCCAGCAGCTTGGCCTCGGGGGGCCTAGCAACTAATGAAAAACTGTTTTTT.